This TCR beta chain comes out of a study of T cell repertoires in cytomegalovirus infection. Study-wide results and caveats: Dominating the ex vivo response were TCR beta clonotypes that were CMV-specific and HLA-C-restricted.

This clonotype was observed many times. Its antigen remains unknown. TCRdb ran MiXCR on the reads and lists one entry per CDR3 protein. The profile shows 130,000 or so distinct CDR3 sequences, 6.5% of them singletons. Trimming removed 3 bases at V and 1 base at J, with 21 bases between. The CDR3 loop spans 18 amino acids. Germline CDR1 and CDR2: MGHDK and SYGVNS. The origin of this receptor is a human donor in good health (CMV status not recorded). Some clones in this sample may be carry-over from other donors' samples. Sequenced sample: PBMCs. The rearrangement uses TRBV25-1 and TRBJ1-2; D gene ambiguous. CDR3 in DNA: TGTGCCAGCAGTGACCCAACTCTAAACAGACACTATAACTATGGCTACACCTTC. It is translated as CASSDPTLNRHYNYGYTF.